A selection of T cell receptor beta chains follows, all from one sample in a study of cytomegalovirus exposure and HLA in healthy donors. Sequenced by immunoSEQ multiplex PCR; TCRdb stores in-frame clones only, minus some. The repertoire holds almost 200,000 clones, with 65% to 90% as singletons. Material: PBMCs. The receptor set was obtained from a woman aged 45 to 65 in good health and CMV-seronegative. Both conserved end residues are part of each CDR3. Fields, in order: CDR3 length, J gene, D gene, V gene, clone size, CDR3 protein, CDR3 DNA. A D gene is named only where the DNA matches it firmly. For some rows the clone size is stated as once, few or many, or as a class when expanded; others skip it.

length: 15
J: TRBJ1-5
D: NA
V: TRBV6-1
size: NA
CDR3: CASSEAGRGTQPQHF
DNA: TGTGCCAGCAGTGAAGCGGGCAGGGGAACTCAGCCCCAGCATTTT

length: 11
J: TRBJ2-7
D: NA
V: TRBV20-1
size: NA
CDR3: CSASPAPEQYF
DNA: TGCAGTGCTAGCCCCGCGCCCGAGCAGTACTTC

length: 16
J: TRBJ2-6
D: NA
V: TRBV28
size: NA
CDR3: CASSLYRVSGANVPTF
DNA: TGTGCCAGCAGTTTATACAGGGTATCTGGGGCCAACGTCCCGACTTTC

length: 15
J: TRBJ1-3
D: TRBD1
V: TRBV7-8
size: NA
CDR3: CASSLAYRGLDTIYF
DNA: TGTGCCAGCAGCTTAGCGTACAGGGGGCTGGACACCATATATTTT

length: 16
J: TRBJ2-7
D: TRBD2
V: TRBV10-3
size: NA
CDR3: CAISEPGSGRAHEQYF
DNA: TGTGCCATCAGTGAGCCAGGGAGCGGGAGGGCCCACGAGCAGTACTTC

length: 13
J: TRBJ1-1
D: NA
V: TRBV28
size: NA
CDR3: CGCFAKMNTEAFF
DNA: TGTGGGTGTTTCGCGAAGATGAACACTGAAGCTTTCTTT

length: 13
J: TRBJ2-7
D: NA
V: TRBV19
size: NA
CDR3: CASSIEQGYEQYF
DNA: TGTGCCAGTAGTATAGAACAGGGCTACGAGCAGTACTTC

length: 12
J: TRBJ1-6
D: NA
V: TRBV7-2
size: NA
CDR3: CASSYGNSPLHF
DNA: TGTGCCAGCAGCTATGGCAATTCACCCCTCCACTTT

length: 16
J: TRBJ2-3
D: NA
V: TRBV11-2
size: NA
CDR3: CASTFGTHYSTDTQYF
DNA: TGTGCCAGCACCTTCGGGACACACTATAGCACAGATACGCAGTATTTT

length: 12
J: TRBJ1-5
D: NA
V: TRBV15
size: NA
CDR3: CATGRSNQPQHF
DNA: TGTGCCACCGGGAGGAGCAATCAGCCCCAGCATTTT

length: 14
J: TRBJ1-1
D: NA
V: TRBV28
size: NA
CDR3: CASSAAWATTEAFF
DNA: TGTGCCAGCTCCGCTGCCTGGGCGACAACTGAAGCTTTCTTT

length: 14
J: TRBJ1-4
D: NA
V: TRBV6-5
size: NA
CDR3: CASSPTQGPEKLFF
DNA: TGTGCCAGCAGTCCGACACAGGGTCCAGAAAAACTGTTTTTT

length: 17
J: TRBJ2-7
D: NA
V: TRBV21-1
size: NA
CDR3: CASSKETGGAGAPSRYF
DNA: TGTGCCAGCAGCAAGGAAACAGGAGGGGCGGGGGCACCATCGCGGTACTTC

length: 15
J: TRBJ2-7
D: TRBD1
V: TRBV30
size: NA
CDR3: CAWSVLGTGSYEQYF
DNA: TGTGCCTGGAGTGTTCTAGGGACAGGGTCCTACGAGCAGTACTTC

length: 13
J: TRBJ2-7
D: TRBD2
V: TRBV28
size: NA
CDR3: CASKAGGIYEQYF
DNA: TGTGCCAGCAAGGCGGGAGGGATCTACGAGCAGTACTTC

length: 14
J: TRBJ1-1
D: NA
V: TRBV27
size: NA
CDR3: CASSRGAGSTEAFF
DNA: TGTGCCAGCAGTAGAGGGGCGGGGAGCACTGAAGCTTTCTTT

length: 14
J: TRBJ2-5
D: NA
V: TRBV10-3
size: NA
CDR3: CAISLGGNGETQYF
DNA: TGTGCCATCAGCCTCGGCGGAAATGGAGAGACCCAGTACTTC

length: 13
J: TRBJ1-5
D: TRBD1
V: TRBV30
size: few
CDR3: CAWSGDRAQPQHF
DNA: TGTGCCTGGAGTGGGGACAGGGCTCAGCCCCAGCATTTT

length: 14
J: TRBJ2-5
D: TRBD1
V: TRBV18
size: NA
CDR3: CASSPGTEQETQYF
DNA: TGTGCCAGCTCACCAGGGACAGAGCAAGAGACCCAGTACTTC

length: 14
J: TRBJ1-1
D: NA
V: TRBV4-1
size: NA
CDR3: CASSQVRENTEAFF
DNA: TGCGCCAGCAGCCAAGTACGGGAAAACACTGAAGCTTTCTTT

length: 17
J: TRBJ2-7
D: TRBD1
V: TRBV5-1
size: NA
CDR3: CASLGTGIFFASFEQYF
DNA: TGCGCCAGCTTGGGGACAGGGATTTTTTTTGCGAGCTTTGAGCAGTACTTC

length: 14
J: TRBJ1-5
D: NA
V: TRBV7-9
size: NA
CDR3: CASSLQGGGQPQHF
DNA: TGTGCCAGCAGCTTGCAGGGCGGGGGTCAGCCCCAGCATTTT

length: 16
J: TRBJ2-3
D: TRBD2
V: TRBV11-3
size: NA
CDR3: CASSLGASGSLDTQYF
DNA: TGTGCCAGCAGCTTAGGGGCTAGCGGGAGTCTTGATACGCAGTATTTT

length: 15
J: TRBJ1-6
D: TRBD1
V: TRBV6-5
size: NA
CDR3: CASSYGDRMESPLHF
DNA: TGTGCCAGCAGTTACGGGGACAGGATGGAGTCACCCCTCCACTTT

length: 13
J: TRBJ2-3
D: TRBD2
V: TRBV30
size: NA
CDR3: CAWGLARGDTQYF
DNA: TGTGCCTGGGGACTAGCCCGCGGGGATACGCAGTATTTT

length: 15
J: TRBJ2-7
D: TRBD1
V: TRBV28
size: NA
CDR3: CASSSSGTGAREQYF
DNA: TGTGCCAGCAGTTCCTCCGGGACAGGGGCTAGAGAGCAGTACTTC

length: 13
J: TRBJ2-7
D: NA
V: TRBV5-8
size: NA
CDR3: CASSRQGSYEQYF
DNA: TGTGCCAGCAGCAGGCAGGGGAGCTACGAGCAGTACTTC

length: 14
J: TRBJ2-1
D: NA
V: TRBV5-1
size: NA
CDR3: CASSLGRVYNEQFF
DNA: TGCGCCAGCAGCTTGGGCAGGGTGTACAATGAGCAGTTCTTC

length: 11
J: TRBJ2-2
D: NA
V: TRBV2
size: NA
CDR3: CASSEERGLFF
DNA: TGTGCCAGCAGTGAAGAAAGGGGGCTGTTTTTT

length: 11
J: TRBJ2-3
D: NA
V: TRBV9
size: NA
CDR3: CASSSGLTQYF
DNA: TGTGCCAGCAGCTCCGGACTTACGCAGTATTTT

length: 15
J: TRBJ1-5
D: TRBD1
V: TRBV19
size: once
CDR3: CASSKDRGSNQPQHF
DNA: TGTGCCAGTAGTAAAGACAGGGGAAGCAATCAGCCCCAGCATTTT

length: 15
J: TRBJ1-1
D: TRBD1
V: TRBV5-1
size: NA
CDR3: CASSGDRGMNTEAFF
DNA: TGCGCCAGCAGCGGCGACAGGGGGATGAACACTGAAGCTTTCTTT

length: 16
J: TRBJ1-1
D: TRBD1
V: TRBV4-1
size: NA
CDR3: CASSRPKQGADTEAFF
DNA: TGCGCCAGCAGCCGTCCAAAACAGGGGGCTGACACTGAAGCTTTCTTT

length: 17
J: TRBJ2-2
D: TRBD2
V: TRBV7-2
size: medium-sized
CDR3: CASSPASAGDWLGELFF
DNA: TGTGCCAGCAGCCCCGCTTCGGCGGGAGACTGGCTCGGGGAGCTGTTTTTT

length: 15
J: TRBJ2-7
D: NA
V: TRBV6-1
size: NA
CDR3: CASWAGMISSYEQYF
DNA: TGTGCCAGCTGGGCAGGGATGATAAGCTCCTACGAGCAGTACTTC

length: 13
J: TRBJ2-7
D: TRBD1
V: TRBV7-2
size: once
CDR3: CASRQGATYEQYF
DNA: TGTGCCAGCAGACAGGGGGCAACCTACGAGCAGTACTTC

length: 16
J: TRBJ2-7
D: TRBD1
V: TRBV11-2
size: few
CDR3: CASSLIGGTGSYEQYF
DNA: TGTGCCAGCAGTCTAATAGGCGGGACAGGATCCTACGAGCAGTACTTC

length: 16
J: TRBJ2-1
D: TRBD2
V: TRBV19
size: NA
CDR3: CASSLTSGRYNNEQFF
DNA: TGTGCCAGTAGTCTTACTAGCGGGAGATATAACAATGAGCAGTTCTTC

length: 15
J: TRBJ1-5
D: NA
V: TRBV6-5
size: few
CDR3: CASRPFGGTNQPQHF
DNA: TGTGCCAGCAGACCCTTCGGGGGGACAAATCAGCCCCAGCATTTT

length: 13
J: TRBJ2-7
D: NA
V: TRBV30
size: NA
CDR3: CAWSVRRDYEQYF
DNA: TGTGCCTGGAGTGTAAGGCGGGACTACGAGCAGTACTTC

length: 14
J: TRBJ1-4
D: TRBD1
V: TRBV6-6
size: once
CDR3: CASSYLQGNEKLFF
DNA: TGTGCCAGCAGTTACCTACAGGGGAATGAAAAACTGTTTTTT

length: 13
J: TRBJ1-1
D: NA
V: TRBV10-3
size: NA
CDR3: CAISEQTNTEAFF
DNA: TGTGCCATCAGTGAACAGACGAACACTGAAGCTTTCTTT

length: 16
J: TRBJ1-4
D: TRBD1
V: TRBV13
size: NA
CDR3: CASSPPNRGRDEKLFF
DNA: TGTGCCAGCAGCCCGCCTAACAGGGGGAGAGATGAAAAACTGTTTTTT

length: 12
J: TRBJ2-7
D: NA
V: TRBV7-2
size: NA
CDR3: CASSSQGYEQYF
DNA: TGTGCCAGCAGCTCTCAGGGCTACGAGCAGTACTTC

length: 15
J: TRBJ2-5
D: TRBD1
V: TRBV6-1
size: NA
CDR3: CASSGDRTSSETQYF
DNA: TGTGCCAGCAGTGGGGACAGAACCTCCTCAGAGACCCAGTACTTC

length: 17
J: TRBJ2-1
D: TRBD2
V: TRBV30
size: NA
CDR3: CAWSAIPGLGRIDEQFF
DNA: TGTGCCTGGAGTGCAATCCCGGGACTAGGAAGGATTGATGAGCAGTTCTTC

length: 16
J: TRBJ2-2
D: TRBD1
V: TRBV19
size: NA
CDR3: CASRIPGQANTGELFF
DNA: TGTGCCAGTAGGATTCCGGGACAGGCCAACACCGGGGAGCTGTTTTTT

length: 15
J: TRBJ1-4
D: TRBD1
V: TRBV27
size: NA
CDR3: CASSLKGQGYEKLFF
DNA: TGTGCCAGCAGTTTAAAGGGACAGGGATACGAAAAACTGTTTTTT

length: 16
J: TRBJ1-1
D: TRBD1
V: TRBV14
size: NA
CDR3: CASSQPGQGWFPEAFF
DNA: TGTGCCAGCAGCCAACCGGGACAGGGGTGGTTTCCTGAAGCTTTCTTT

length: 17
J: TRBJ2-3
D: TRBD2
V: TRBV7-2
size: NA
CDR3: CASSLQRAGASTDTQYF
DNA: TGTGCCAGCAGCTTACAGCGGGCGGGAGCGAGCACAGATACGCAGTATTTT

length: 13
J: TRBJ1-2
D: NA
V: TRBV28
size: NA
CDR3: CASSLGQNYGYTF
DNA: TGTGCCAGCAGTTTAGGGCAGAACTATGGCTACACCTTC

length: 16
J: TRBJ1-2
D: NA
V: TRBV11-1
size: NA
CDR3: CASSLGYRTNNYGYTF
DNA: TGTGCCAGCAGCTTGGGTTACAGGACGAATAACTATGGCTACACCTTC

length: 14
J: TRBJ1-6
D: NA
V: TRBV27
size: NA
CDR3: CASSLEGSDSPLHF
DNA: TGTGCCAGCAGTTTGGAGGGGTCGGATTCACCCCTCCACTTT

length: 15
J: TRBJ1-5
D: NA
V: TRBV2
size: NA
CDR3: CASRLEGHSNQPQHF
DNA: TGTGCCAGCAGGTTAGAGGGCCATAGCAATCAGCCCCAGCATTTT